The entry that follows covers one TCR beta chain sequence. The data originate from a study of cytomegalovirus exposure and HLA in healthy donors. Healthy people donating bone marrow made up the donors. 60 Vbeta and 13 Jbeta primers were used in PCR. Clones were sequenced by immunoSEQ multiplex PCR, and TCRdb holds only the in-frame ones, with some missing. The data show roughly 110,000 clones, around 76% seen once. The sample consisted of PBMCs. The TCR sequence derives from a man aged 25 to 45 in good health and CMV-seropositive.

The CDR3 spells CASSYRGIYEQYF. The CDR3 region has the DNA TGTGCCAGCAGTTACAGGGGGATCTACGAGCAGTACTTC. V usage is TRBV6-5 and J usage is TRBJ2-5; a possible D gene is TRBD1 (6 bases). The DNA end is a closer match to TRBJ2-7, so the J assignment may be wrong. Germline V gene data show CDR1 as MNHEY and CDR2 as SVGAGI. This CDR3 comprises 13 residues.